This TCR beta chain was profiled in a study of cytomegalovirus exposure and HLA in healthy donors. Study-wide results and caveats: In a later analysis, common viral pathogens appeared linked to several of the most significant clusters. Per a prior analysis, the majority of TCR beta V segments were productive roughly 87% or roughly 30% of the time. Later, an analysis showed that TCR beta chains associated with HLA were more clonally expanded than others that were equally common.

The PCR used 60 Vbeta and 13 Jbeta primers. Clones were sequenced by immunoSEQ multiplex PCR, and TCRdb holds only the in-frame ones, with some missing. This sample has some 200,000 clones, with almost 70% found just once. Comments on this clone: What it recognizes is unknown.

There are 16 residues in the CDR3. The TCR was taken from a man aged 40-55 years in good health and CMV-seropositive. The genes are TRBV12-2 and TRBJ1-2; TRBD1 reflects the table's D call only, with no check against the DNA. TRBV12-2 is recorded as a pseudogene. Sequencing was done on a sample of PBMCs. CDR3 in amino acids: CASRDRTGGGGRGYTF. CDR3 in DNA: TGTGCAAGTCGCGACCGGACAGGTGGGGGAGGTCGTGGCTACACCTTC.